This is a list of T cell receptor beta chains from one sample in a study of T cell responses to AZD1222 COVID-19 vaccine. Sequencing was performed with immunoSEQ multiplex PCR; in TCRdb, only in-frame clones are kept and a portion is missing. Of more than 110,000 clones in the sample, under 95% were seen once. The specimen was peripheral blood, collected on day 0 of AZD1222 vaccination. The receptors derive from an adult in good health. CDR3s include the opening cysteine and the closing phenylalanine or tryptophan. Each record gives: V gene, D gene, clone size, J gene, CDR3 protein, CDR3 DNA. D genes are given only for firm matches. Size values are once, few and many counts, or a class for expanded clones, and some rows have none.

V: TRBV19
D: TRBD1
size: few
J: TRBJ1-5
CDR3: CASSAQGARSRAVGQPQHF
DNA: TGTGCCAGTAGTGCACAGGGGGCGCGATCTCGGGCGGTGGGGCAGCCCCAGCATTTT

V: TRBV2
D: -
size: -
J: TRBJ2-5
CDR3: CASSERETQYF
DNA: TGTGCCAGCAGTGAAAGAGAGACCCAGTACTTC

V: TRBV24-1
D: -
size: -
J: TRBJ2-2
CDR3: CATTTGQLNTGELFF
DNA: TGTGCCACCACGACCGGACAGTTGAACACCGGGGAGCTGTTTTTT

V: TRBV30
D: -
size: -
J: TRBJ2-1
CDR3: CAWSVRGGEGYNEQFF
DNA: TGTGCCTGGAGTGTACGTGGCGGGGAAGGTTACAATGAGCAGTTCTTC

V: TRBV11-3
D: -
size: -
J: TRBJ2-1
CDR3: CASALRGTVNNEQFF
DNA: TGTGCCAGCGCCCTGAGGGGGACGGTCAACAATGAGCAGTTCTTC

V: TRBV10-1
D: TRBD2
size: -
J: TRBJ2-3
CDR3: CASSEKRGFTDTQYF
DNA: TGCGCCAGCAGTGAGAAGCGGGGGTTCACAGATACGCAGTATTTT

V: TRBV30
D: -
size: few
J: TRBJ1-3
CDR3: CAWSAFSGAGNTIYF
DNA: TGTGCCTGGAGTGCGTTCTCGGGGGCTGGAAACACCATATATTTT

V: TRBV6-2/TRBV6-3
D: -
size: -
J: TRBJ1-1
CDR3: CASSKRRGTEAFF
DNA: TGTGCCAGCAGCAAAAGGAGGGGTACTGAAGCTTTCTTT

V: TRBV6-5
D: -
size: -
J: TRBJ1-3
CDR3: CASSRRSSGNTIYF
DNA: TGTGCCAGCAGCAGACGAAGCTCTGGAAACACCATATATTTT

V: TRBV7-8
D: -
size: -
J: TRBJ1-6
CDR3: CASSLVGASSPLHF
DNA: TGTGCCAGCAGCTTAGTGGGGGCTAGTTCACCCCTCCACTTT

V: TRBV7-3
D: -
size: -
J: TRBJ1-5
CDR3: CASSLAHLQPQHF
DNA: TGTGCCAGCAGCTTAGCACATCTCCAGCCCCAGCATTTT

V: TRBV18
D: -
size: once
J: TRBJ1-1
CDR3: CASSPNRQTEAFF
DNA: TGTGCCAGCTCACCAAATCGGCAAACTGAAGCTTTCTTT

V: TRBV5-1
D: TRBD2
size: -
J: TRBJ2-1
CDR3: CASSLTSGDYNEQFF
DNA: TGCGCCAGCAGCTTGACTAGCGGGGACTACAATGAGCAGTTCTTC

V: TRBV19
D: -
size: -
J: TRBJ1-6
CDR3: CASHSSRVNSPLHF
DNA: TGTGCCAGCCATTCTTCCAGGGTTAATTCACCCCTCCACTTT

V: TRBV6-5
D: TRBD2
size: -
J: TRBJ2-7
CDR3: CASSYSAGLPSYEQYF
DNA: TGTGCCAGCAGTTACTCTGCGGGACTACCCTCCTACGAGCAGTACTTC

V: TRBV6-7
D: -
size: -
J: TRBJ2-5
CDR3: CARETVGEETQYF
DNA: TGTGCCAGGGAAACGGTCGGGGAAGAGACCCAGTACTTC

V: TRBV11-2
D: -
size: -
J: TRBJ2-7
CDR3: CASSSAEGGGNEQYF
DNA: TGTGCCAGCAGCTCCGCTGAGGGAGGTGGGAACGAGCAGTACTTC

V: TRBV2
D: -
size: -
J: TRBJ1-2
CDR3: CASRWADSNYGYTF
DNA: TGTGCCAGCAGGTGGGCGGATTCTAACTATGGCTACACCTTC